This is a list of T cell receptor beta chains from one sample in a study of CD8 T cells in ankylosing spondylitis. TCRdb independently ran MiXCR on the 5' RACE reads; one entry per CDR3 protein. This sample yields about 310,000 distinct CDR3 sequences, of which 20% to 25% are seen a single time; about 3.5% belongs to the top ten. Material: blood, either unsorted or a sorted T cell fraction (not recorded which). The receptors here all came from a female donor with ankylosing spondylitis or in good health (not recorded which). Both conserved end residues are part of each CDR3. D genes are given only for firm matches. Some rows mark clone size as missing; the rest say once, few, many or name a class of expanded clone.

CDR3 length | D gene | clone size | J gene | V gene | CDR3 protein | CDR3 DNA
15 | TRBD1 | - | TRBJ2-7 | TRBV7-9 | CASRNDREDSYEQYF | TGTGCCAGCAGAAACGACAGGGAAGACTCCTACGAGCAGTACTTC
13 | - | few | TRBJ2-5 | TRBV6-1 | CASRLDRVGTQYF | TGTGCCAGCAGACTAGACCGAGTCGGGACCCAGTACTTC
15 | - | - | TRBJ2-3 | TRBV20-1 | CSAIGSAGGTDTQYF | TGCAGTGCTATCGGATCTGCTGGAGGCACAGATACGCAGTATTTT
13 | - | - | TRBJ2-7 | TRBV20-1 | CSASRGGTYEQYF | TGCAGTGCTAGTAGAGGAGGGACCTACGAGCAGTACTTC
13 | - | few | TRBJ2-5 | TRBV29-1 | CSVEVYSGETQYF | TGCAGCGTTGAAGTGTATAGCGGAGAGACCCAGTACTTC
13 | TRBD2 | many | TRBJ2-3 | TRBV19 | CASKASGTDTQYF | TGTGCCAGTAAGGCTAGCGGTACAGATACGCAGTATTTT
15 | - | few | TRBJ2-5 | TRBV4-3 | CASSQGLGGQETQYF | TGCGCCAGCAGCCAAGGCCTCGGGGGTCAAGAGACCCAGTACTTC
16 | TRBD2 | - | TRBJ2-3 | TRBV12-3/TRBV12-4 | CASSIGASGSWDTQYF | TGTGCCAGCAGTATCGGGGCTAGCGGGAGTTGGGATACGCAGTATTTT
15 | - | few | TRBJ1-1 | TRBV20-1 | CSASEAGRRNTEAFF | TGCAGTGCCAGCGAGGCAGGGCGAAGAAACACTGAAGCTTTCTTT
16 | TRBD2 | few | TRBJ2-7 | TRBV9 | CASSVGAGTILYEQYF | TGTGCCAGCAGCGTAGGAGCGGGAACCATACTCTACGAGCAGTACTTC
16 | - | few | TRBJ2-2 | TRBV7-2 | CASSLAGGANTGELFF | TGTGCCAGCAGCTTAGCGGGCGGGGCGAACACCGGGGAGCTGTTTTTT
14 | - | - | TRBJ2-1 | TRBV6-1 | CASTSLLTDNEQFF | TGTGCCAGCACCTCCCTCCTTACCGACAATGAGCAGTTCTTC
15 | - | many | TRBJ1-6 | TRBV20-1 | CSARGRTARNSPLHF | TGCAGTGCTAGAGGAAGGACAGCTCGTAATTCACCCCTCCACTTT
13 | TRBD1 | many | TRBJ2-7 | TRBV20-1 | CSVGQGLSYEQYF | TGCAGTGTCGGACAGGGCCTCTCCTACGAGCAGTACTTC
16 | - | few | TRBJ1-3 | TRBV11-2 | CASSLDGGFSGNTIYF | TGTGCCAGCAGCTTAGATGGGGGGTTCTCTGGAAACACCATATATTTT
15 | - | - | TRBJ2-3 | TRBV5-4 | CASSPGFPSTDTQYF | TGTGCCAGCAGCCCAGGATTTCCTAGCACAGATACGCAGTATTTT
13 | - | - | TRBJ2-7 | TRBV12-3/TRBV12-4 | CASSLENQYEQYF | TGTGCCAGCAGTTTAGAAAACCAATACGAGCAGTACTTC
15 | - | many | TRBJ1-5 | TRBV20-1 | CSARMDGGWNQPQHF | TGCAGTGCTAGAATGGACGGGGGCTGGAATCAGCCCCAGCATTTT
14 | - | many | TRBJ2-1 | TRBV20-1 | CSAGGGGGRNEQFF | TGCAGTGCTGGGGGAGGGGGGGGGCGGAATGAGCAGTTCTTC
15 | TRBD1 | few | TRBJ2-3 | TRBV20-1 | CSAQDRGLSGDTQYF | TGCAGTGCTCAGGACAGGGGGCTTTCAGGAGATACGCAGTATTTT
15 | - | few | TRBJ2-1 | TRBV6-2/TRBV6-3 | CASSYFGLADNEQFF | TGTGCCAGCAGTTACTTCGGACTGGCGGACAATGAGCAGTTCTTC
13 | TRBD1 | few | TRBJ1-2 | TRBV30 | CAWSGTGGSGYTF | TGTGCCTGGAGTGGGACAGGGGGAAGTGGCTACACCTTC
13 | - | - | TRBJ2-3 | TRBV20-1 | CSARDLRADTQYF | TGCAGTGCTAGAGATCTGAGGGCAGATACGCAGTATTTT
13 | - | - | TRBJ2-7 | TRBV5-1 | CATSPGNSYEQYF | TGCGCCACCTCTCCGGGGAACTCCTACGAGCAGTACTTC
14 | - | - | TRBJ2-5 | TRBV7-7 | CASSPTSLLETQYF | TGTGCTAGCAGCCCTACTAGCCTGTTGGAGACCCAGTACTTC
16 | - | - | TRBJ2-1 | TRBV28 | CASRQSLLVFVNEQFF | TGTGCCAGCAGACAATCTCTCTTGGTTTTCGTCAATGAGCAGTTCTTC
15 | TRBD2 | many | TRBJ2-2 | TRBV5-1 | CASSREGSNTGELFF | TGCGCCAGCAGCCGGGAGGGTAGCAACACCGGGGAGCTGTTTTTT
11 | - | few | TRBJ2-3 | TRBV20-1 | CSAHKGDTQYF | TGCAGTGCACACAAGGGTGATACGCAGTATTTT
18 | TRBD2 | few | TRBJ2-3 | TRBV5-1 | CASSTRTSGRGGKDTQYF | TGCGCCAGCAGCACACGGACTAGCGGGAGGGGAGGAAAAGATACGCAGTATTTT
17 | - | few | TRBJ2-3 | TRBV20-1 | CSASGDVWTPSGDTQYF | TGCAGTGCTTCGGGGGACGTGTGGACCCCTTCGGGAGATACGCAGTATTTT
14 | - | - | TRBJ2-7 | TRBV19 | CASRGTSPPYEQYF | TGTGCCAGTAGGGGGACTTCACCACCCTACGAGCAGTACTTC
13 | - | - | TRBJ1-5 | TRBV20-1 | CSALDPSLQPQHF | TGCAGTGCGTTGGACCCAAGCCTTCAGCCCCAGCATTTT
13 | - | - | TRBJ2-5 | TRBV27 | CASSSVLGETQYF | TGTGCCAGCAGTTCGGTACTCGGGGAGACCCAGTACTTC
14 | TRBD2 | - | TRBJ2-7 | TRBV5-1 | CASSLDGRAREQYF | TGCGCCAGCAGCTTGGATGGGAGGGCCAGGGAGCAGTACTTC
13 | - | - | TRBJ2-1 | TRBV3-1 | CASSQSGLAEQFF | TGTGCCAGCAGCCAGAGTGGGCTAGCGGAGCAGTTCTTC
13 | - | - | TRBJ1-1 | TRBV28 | CASKPTGNTEAFF | TGTGCCAGCAAACCAACCGGGAACACTGAAGCTTTCTTT
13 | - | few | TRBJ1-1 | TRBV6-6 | CASNQAMNTEAFF | TGTGCCAGCAACCAGGCGATGAACACTGAAGCTTTCTTT
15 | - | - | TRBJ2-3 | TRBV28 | CTSSLVGPGTDTQYF | TGTACCAGCAGCCTGGTTGGTCCGGGCACAGATACGCAGTATTTT
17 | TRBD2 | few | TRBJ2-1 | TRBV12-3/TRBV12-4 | CASIIGTSGRPYNEQFF | TGTGCCAGCATTATAGGGACTAGCGGGAGGCCCTACAATGAGCAGTTCTTC
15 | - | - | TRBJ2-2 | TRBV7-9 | CASSYDQANTGELFF | TGTGCCAGCAGTTATGACCAGGCGAACACCGGGGAGCTGTTTTTT
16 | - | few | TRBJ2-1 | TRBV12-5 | CASGLVLGLSYNEQFF | TGTGCTAGTGGTTTGGTACTTGGGCTTTCCTACAATGAGCAGTTCTTC
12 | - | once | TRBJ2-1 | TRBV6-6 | CASSGSSNEQFF | TGTGCCAGCAGTGGGTCCTCCAATGAGCAGTTCTTC
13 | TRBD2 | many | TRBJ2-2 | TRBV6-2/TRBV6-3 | CASRREYTGELFF | TGTGCCAGCCGGCGGGAGTACACCGGGGAGCTGTTTTTT
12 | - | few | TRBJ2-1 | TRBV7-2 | CASSSGLYEQFF | TGTGCCAGCAGCTCCGGGTTATACGAGCAGTTCTTC
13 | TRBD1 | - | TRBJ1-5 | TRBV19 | CAAGTGGWQPQHF | TGTGCAGCCGGGACAGGGGGCTGGCAGCCCCAGCATTTT
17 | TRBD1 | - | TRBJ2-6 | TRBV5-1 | CASSLTGGFSGANVLTF | TGCGCCAGCAGCTTGACAGGGGGCTTCTCTGGGGCCAACGTCCTGACTTTC
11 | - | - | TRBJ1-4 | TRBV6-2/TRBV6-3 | CASGDGEKLFF | TGTGCCAGCGGTGACGGAGAAAAACTGTTTTTT
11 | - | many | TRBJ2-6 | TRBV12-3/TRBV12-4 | CASTGANVLTF | TGTGCCAGCACTGGGGCCAACGTCCTGACTTTC
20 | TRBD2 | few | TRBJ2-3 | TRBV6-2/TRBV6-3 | CASSYVVLAGGPATTDTQYF | TGTGCCAGCAGTTACGTCGTTCTAGCGGGAGGTCCCGCGACCACAGATACGCAGTATTTT